The rows below give T cell receptor beta chains drawn from one sample of a study of CD8+CD57+ T cells in acquired aplastic anemia. MiXCR was run by TCRdb on the reads, yielding one entry per CDR3 protein. The sample has about 150,000 distinct CDR3 sequences, 40% to 60% seen once. Material: sorted CD4+, CD8+, or CD8+CD57+ T cells (not recorded which) from PBMCs. These receptors originate from a human donor with aplastic anemia. The CDR3 runs from the conserved cysteine through the conserved F or W. A D gene is named only where the DNA matches it firmly. Where a row states a size, it is once, few, many or the class of an expanded clone; other rows omit it.

size: -; D: -; V: TRBV3-1; J: TRBJ1-4; CDR3: CASSQDRGQAGKLFF; DNA: TGTGCCAGCAGCCAAGATCGTGGGCAAGCCGGGAAACTGTTTTTT
size: -; D: -; V: TRBV7-9; J: TRBJ1-2; CDR3: CASSLGGDGYTF; DNA: TGTGCCAGCAGCTTAGGGGGGGATGGCTACACCTTC
size: -; D: -; V: TRBV25-1; J: TRBJ2-1; CDR3: CASSASSGQFF; DNA: TGTGCCAGCAGTGCTTCCTCGGGGCAGTTCTTC
size: -; D: -; V: TRBV29-1; J: TRBJ2-7; CDR3: CSVEVRGEQYF; DNA: TGCAGCGTTGAAGTCAGAGGCGAGCAGTACTTC
size: -; D: -; V: TRBV25-1; J: TRBJ2-1; CDR3: CASSEVSLTSYNEQFF; DNA: TGTGCCAGCAGTGAAGTGTCGTTGACCTCCTACAATGAGCAGTTCTTC
size: few; D: -; V: TRBV29-1; J: TRBJ2-3; CDR3: CSVDRVGPMSTDTQYF; DNA: TGCAGCGTTGATAGGGTGGGGCCGATGAGCACAGATACGCAGTATTTT
size: -; D: -; V: TRBV12-3/TRBV12-4; J: TRBJ2-3; CDR3: CASSIDRTDTQYF; DNA: TGTGCCAGCAGTATCGACCGAACAGATACGCAGTATTTT
size: many; D: -; V: TRBV19; J: TRBJ2-7; CDR3: CASSIGAGGYEQYF; DNA: TGTGCCAGTAGTATCGGGGCAGGCGGCTACGAGCAGTACTTC
size: -; D: -; V: TRBV7-2; J: TRBJ1-4; CDR3: CASSLGWGYEKLSF; DNA: TGTGCCAGCAGCTTAGGATGGGGGTATGAAAAACTGTCTTTT
size: once; D: -; V: TRBV10-3; J: TRBJ1-1; CDR3: CAITTARSNTEAFF; DNA: TGTGCCATCACCACTGCGAGGAGTAACACTGAAGCTTTCTTT
size: -; D: TRBD1; V: TRBV7-8; J: TRBJ2-3; CDR3: CASSRGTGAYTDTQYF; DNA: TGTGCCAGCAGCCGTGGGACAGGGGCATACACAGATACGCAGTATTTT
size: -; D: -; V: TRBV7-8; J: TRBJ2-7; CDR3: CASSVGLRDEQYF; DNA: TGTGCCAGCAGCGTAGGCTTGAGGGACGAGCAGTACTTC
size: -; D: -; V: TRBV25-1; J: TRBJ2-7; CDR3: CASSVTPSYEQYF; DNA: TGTGCCAGCAGTGTGACTCCTTCCTACGAGCAGTACTTC
size: -; D: -; V: TRBV19; J: TRBJ2-5; CDR3: CATTVGTRLYF; DNA: TGTGCCACTACGGTCGGGACGAGGCTGTACTTC
size: -; D: -; V: TRBV6-1; J: TRBJ2-7; CDR3: CASSEWGASPYEQYF; DNA: TGTGCCAGCAGTGAATGGGGGGCTTCCCCCTACGAGCAGTACTTC
size: few; D: -; V: TRBV28; J: TRBJ1-1; CDR3: CASSLSSRIEAFF; DNA: TGTGCCAGCAGTTTATCCTCCAGGATCGAAGCTTTCTTT
size: -; D: -; V: TRBV15; J: TRBJ1-1; CDR3: CATSRDWGPNTEAFF; DNA: TGTGCCACCAGCAGAGATTGGGGTCCAAACACTGAAGCTTTCTTT
size: many; D: -; V: TRBV7-3; J: TRBJ2-7; CDR3: CAIFTESGDYSYEQYF; DNA: TGTGCCATCTTCACAGAATCGGGGGATTACTCCTACGAGCAGTACTTC
size: -; D: -; V: TRBV10-3; J: TRBJ2-3; CDR3: CASREAHFTDTQYF; DNA: TGTGCCAGCAGGGAGGCGCATTTCACAGATACGCAGTATTTT
size: -; D: -; V: TRBV9; J: TRBJ2-3; CDR3: CASSATLPDTQYF; DNA: TGTGCCAGCAGCGCGACCCTACCAGATACGCAGTATTTT
size: -; D: -; V: TRBV5-1; J: TRBJ2-5; CDR3: CASSLTLGPQYF; DNA: TGCGCCAGCAGCTTAACTCTGGGTCCACAGTACTTC
size: many; D: TRBD1; V: TRBV7-9; J: TRBJ2-7; CDR3: CATGQAYEQYF; DNA: TGCGCGACGGGACAGGCTTACGAGCAGTACTTC
size: -; D: TRBD1; V: TRBV11-2; J: TRBJ2-7; CDR3: CASSGIGTGGNEQYF; DNA: TGTGCCAGCAGCGGAATCGGGACAGGGGGCAACGAGCAGTACTTC
size: -; D: TRBD1; V: TRBV7-9; J: TRBJ2-7; CDR3: CASSLPGTGDYEQYF; DNA: TGTGCCAGCAGCTTACCCGGGACAGGGGACTACGAGCAGTACTTC
size: -; D: TRBD1; V: TRBV24-1; J: TRBJ1-5; CDR3: CATSDGDRGGNQPQHF; DNA: TGTGCCACCAGTGATGGAGACAGGGGAGGGAATCAGCCCCAGCATTTT
size: -; D: TRBD1; V: TRBV29-1; J: TRBJ2-3; CDR3: CSVHGQGATDTQYF; DNA: TGCAGCGTTCATGGACAGGGGGCAACAGATACGCAGTATTTT
size: -; D: -; V: TRBV12-3/TRBV12-4; J: TRBJ1-6; CDR3: CASSYDTVNSPLHF; DNA: TGTGCCAGCAGTTACGATACAGTTAATTCACCCCTCCACTTT
size: many; D: TRBD1; V: TRBV13; J: TRBJ1-2; CDR3: CASSGQGIDYGYTF; DNA: TGTGCCAGCAGCGGACAGGGTATTGACTATGGCTACACCTTC
size: many; D: -; V: TRBV7-9; J: TRBJ1-1; CDR3: CASSRMGTEAFF; DNA: TGTGCCAGCAGCAGAATGGGGACTGAAGCTTTCTTT
size: many; D: -; V: TRBV30; J: TRBJ2-5; CDR3: CAWSWGEETQYF; DNA: TGTGCCTGGAGTTGGGGTGAAGAGACCCAGTACTTC
size: -; D: -; V: TRBV19; J: TRBJ1-4; CDR3: CASSMAGINNEKLFF; DNA: TGTGCCAGTAGTATGGCAGGGATAAATAATGAAAAACTGTTTTTT
size: many; D: -; V: TRBV4-2; J: TRBJ2-3; CDR3: CASSQDLSALGTDTQYF; DNA: TGTGCCAGCAGCCAAGATCTCTCGGCCCTGGGCACAGATACGCAGTATTTT
size: -; D: -; V: TRBV20-1; J: TRBJ2-7; CDR3: CSASSYRETDEQYF; DNA: TGCAGTGCTAGTAGTTACAGGGAGACGGACGAGCAGTACTTC
size: many; D: -; V: TRBV5-8; J: TRBJ1-5; CDR3: CASSLGYRSNQPQHF; DNA: TGTGCCAGCAGCCTGGGATATAGGTCCAATCAGCCCCAGCATTTT
size: few; D: -; V: TRBV2; J: TRBJ2-7; CDR3: CASSDFYEQYF; DNA: TGTGCCAGCAGTGATTTCTACGAGCAGTACTTC
size: many; D: TRBD1; V: TRBV19; J: TRBJ2-5; CDR3: CASTRQGVETQYF; DNA: TGTGCCAGTACTAGACAGGGGGTAGAGACCCAGTACTTC
size: many; D: TRBD2; V: TRBV7-2; J: TRBJ2-3; CDR3: CASSLVVLAGMTDTQYF; DNA: TGTGCCAGCAGCTTAGTCGTGCTAGCGGGAATGACAGATACGCAGTATTTT
size: many; D: TRBD1; V: TRBV9; J: TRBJ2-5; CDR3: CASSPGTGGETQYF; DNA: TGTGCCAGCAGCCCCGGGACAGGAGGAGAGACCCAGTACTTC
size: -; D: -; V: TRBV7-8; J: TRBJ1-2; CDR3: CASSVRAGGGYTF; DNA: TGTGCCAGCAGCGTTCGGGCCGGAGGGGGCTACACCTTC
size: many; D: TRBD1; V: TRBV9; J: TRBJ1-2; CDR3: CASSVETGGETNYGYTF; DNA: TGTGCCAGCAGCGTAGAGACAGGGGGGGAAACTAACTATGGCTACACCTTC
size: -; D: TRBD2; V: TRBV6-1; J: TRBJ2-3; CDR3: CASSRTSGGASTDTQYF; DNA: TGTGCCAGCAGTCGGACTAGCGGGGGAGCTAGCACAGATACGCAGTATTTT
size: many; D: -; V: TRBV24-1; J: TRBJ1-5; CDR3: CATSAGDSISNQPQHF; DNA: TGTGCCACCTCCGCGGGGGATTCGATAAGCAATCAGCCCCAGCATTTT
size: many; D: -; V: TRBV19; J: TRBJ1-2; CDR3: CASSIAGGYTF; DNA: TGTGCCAGTAGTATCGCGGGTGGCTACACCTTC
size: -; D: -; V: TRBV5-4; J: TRBJ2-5; CDR3: CASSARAQETQYF; DNA: TGTGCCAGCAGCGCAAGGGCCCAAGAGACCCAGTACTTC
size: many; D: -; V: TRBV19; J: TRBJ1-6; CDR3: CASTRTAPTASPLHF; DNA: TGTGCCAGTACTAGGACAGCGCCTACGGCTTCACCCCTCCACTTT
size: -; D: -; V: TRBV25-1; J: TRBJ2-6; CDR3: CASTHSRLAANVLTF; DNA: TGTGCCAGCACTCACTCCCGGCTGGCGGCCAACGTCCTGACTTTC
size: -; D: -; V: TRBV6-1; J: TRBJ2-7; CDR3: CASSLDFSYEQYF; DNA: TGTGCCAGCTCCCTGGACTTCTCCTACGAGCAGTACTTC
size: -; D: -; V: TRBV20-1; J: TRBJ2-5; CDR3: CSASGQGIETQYF; DNA: TGCAGTGCTAGCGGTCAGGGGATTGAGACCCAGTACTTC
size: -; D: -; V: TRBV9; J: TRBJ2-1; CDR3: CASSRGANEQFF; DNA: TGTGCCAGCAGCCGGGGGGCCAATGAGCAGTTCTTC
size: -; D: -; V: TRBV20-1; J: TRBJ1-2; CDR3: CSARAPDDGYTF; DNA: TGCAGTGCTAGAGCCCCGGACGATGGCTACACCTTC
size: few; D: TRBD1; V: TRBV7-9; J: TRBJ1-1; CDR3: CASSLGTGEAFF; DNA: TGTGCCAGCAGCTTAGGGACAGGGGAAGCTTTCTTT
size: few; D: TRBD1; V: TRBV29-1; J: TRBJ1-1; CDR3: CSVGDRLNTEAFF; DNA: TGCAGCGTTGGGGACAGGTTGAACACTGAAGCCTTCTTT
size: many; D: -; V: TRBV12-3/TRBV12-4; J: TRBJ2-1; CDR3: CASSLWEFDEQFF; DNA: TGTGCCAGCAGTTTGTGGGAGTTTGATGAGCAGTTCTTC
size: -; D: -; V: TRBV7-8; J: TRBJ1-1; CDR3: CASILAGRDTEAFF; DNA: TGTGCCAGCATCTTAGCCGGGAGGGACACTGAAGCTTTCTTT